One and the same sample provided the 11 T cell receptor beta chains below, sequenced in a study of blood T cell repertoires in COVID-19 (dated by TCRdb to about 2020). The library relied on the immunoSEQ multiplex PCR assay. The immuneACCESS repertoire file appears here via TCRdb, limited to in-frame rearrangements. These files lack a portion of the clones; in checked studies, under half of the deficit traces to unresolved V genes, and the cause of the others is not known. A total of roughly 110,000 clones appear in this sample, 70% to 85% of them only once. The ten largest clones represent around 15% of the sample. The sequenced sample consisted of peripheral blood. These receptors all come from a woman aged 55-69 years with acute or convalescent COVID-19.

On this clone itself: One end of the junction does not line up with germline, which may come from a read error. This chain links TRBV7-7 with TRBJ2-5; 10 bases align to TRBD2. Germline CDR1 and CDR2: SSHAT and FNYEAQ (reference sequence). This CDR3 region has 16 residues. The CDR3: CASSLGLATARETQYF. As DNA, the CDR3 is TGTGCTAGCAGCTTGGGACTAGCGACCGCGCGGGAGACCCAGTACTTC.

The J gene is TRBJ1-5, the V gene TRBV5-4; 11 bases are a match to TRBD1. After removal of 4 bases from V and 3 bases from J, the junction contained 6 bases not matched to a gene. The CDR3 covers 16 residues. Germline-derived CDR1 and CDR2 are SGHNT and YYREEE (reference sequence). CDR3 in amino acids: CASSPGGQGDNQPQHF. The CDR3 nucleotides read TGTGCCAGCAGCCCGGGGGGACAGGGGGACAATCAGCCCCAGCATTTT.

This rearrangement joins TRBV27 to TRBJ1-2, with a tentative D call TRBD1 (5 bases). The germline CDR1 and CDR2 sequences are MNHEY and SMNVEV (reference sequence). The CDR3 is made up of 14 amino acids. V shed 3 bases and J shed 0 bases, with 8 bases lying between them. The CDR3 sequence: CASSFAGPNYGYTF. CDR3 bases: TGTGCCAGCAGTTTTGCAGGGCCTAACTATGGCTACACCTTC.

The count of this clone is one. The rearrangement joins TRBV5-1 to TRBJ1-1; 10 nucleotides align to TRBD1. CDR3 length: 14 amino acids. The germline V gene encodes CDR1 SGHRS and CDR2 YFSETQ. Germline trimming cut 6 bases from V and 1 base from J; bases unmatched to any gene: 3. CDR3: CASTWTGGNTEAFF. Here the CDR3 DNA reads TGCGCCAGCACCTGGACAGGGGGGAACACTGAAGCTTTCTTT.

The V and J genes are TRBV27 and TRBJ2-5, with TRBD2 matching 8 bases. CDR1 is MNHEY and CDR2 is SMNVEV in the germline V gene (reference sequence). The CDR3 consists of 16 residues. With 5 bases clipped from V and 4 bases from J, the junction kept 12 bases outside the gene matches. The CDR3 loop reads CASSLRAGGTVETQYF. CDR3 in DNA: TGTGCCAGCAGTCTTCGGGCGGGGGGCACAGTAGAGACCCAGTACTTC.

This clone was recorded a few times. This sequence joins TRBV7-9 and TRBJ2-2; 9 bases match TRBD1. Germline V gene data show CDR1 as SEHNR and CDR2 as FQNEAQ (reference sequence). The CDR3 runs 15 residues. After removal of 6 bases from V and 5 bases from J, the junction contained 7 bases not matched to a gene. The DNA of the CDR3 is TGTGCCAGCAGGGCCGGGACAGGGCAAACCGGGGAGCTGTTTTTT. Translating it yields CASRAGTGQTGELFF.

This sequence joins TRBV3-1 (or the pseudogene TRBV3-2) and TRBJ2-3; TRBD2 agrees at 10 bases. CDR3 length equals 15 residues. Trimming cost V 5 bases and J 1 base; bases outside gene matches: 3. CDR1 is LGHDT and CDR2 is YNNKEL in the germline V gene (reference sequence). The DNA of the CDR3 is TGTGCCAGCAGCTACGGACTAGCGGGCACAGATACGCAGTATTTT. Protein product: CASSYGLAGTDTQYF.

This clone was detected only a few times. The V gene is TRBV30, the J gene TRBJ2-1, with D hard to call. The germline gives CDR1 GTSNPN, CDR2 SVGIG (reference sequence). The CDR3 extends over 11 amino acids. Trimming shortened V by 2 bases and J by 8 bases, and 7 bases separated the two germline ends. The CDR3 protein is CAWSPLYEQFF. CDR3 sequence (DNA): TGTGCCTGGAGTCCCCTGTATGAGCAGTTCTTC. The variable domain in full, completed from reference TRBV30 and TRBJ2-1, reads SQTIHQWPATLVQPVGSPLSLECTVEGTSNPNLYWYRQAAGRGLQLLFYSVGIGQISSEVPQNLSASRPQDRQFILSSKKLLLSDSGFYLCAWSPLYEQFFGPGTRLTVL.

The genes are TRBV14 and TRBJ2-1; TRBD2 agrees at 8 bases. The CDR3 covers 15 residues. Germline V lookup: CDR1 SGHDN, CDR2 FVKESK. Trimming at V came to 1 base and at J to 4 bases, leaving 3 bases not matched to a gene. This CDR3 is CASSQVLAGYNEQFF. In nucleotides, the CDR3 is TGTGCCAGCAGCCAAGTGTTAGCGGGGTACAATGAGCAGTTCTTC.

Details on this clone: This likely stems from a read error, as it lies one base from a far larger clone. Written as DNA, the CDR3 is TGTGCGGGGGATCTCCGCAGGGGGGATTCGTATGGCTACACCTTC. Protein product: CAGDLRRGDSYGYTF. This rearrangement joins TRBV30 to TRBJ1-2, with 7 bases identical to TRBD1. CDR3 length: 15 amino acids. CDR1 is GTSNPN, CDR2 SVGIG, per germline (reference sequence).

The chain uses TRBV5-1 and TRBJ2-7, with a tentative D call TRBD2 (6 bases). The V end was cut by 1 base, the J end by 1 base, with 9 bases between. CDR1 and CDR2 from the germline V gene are SGHRS and YFSETQ. The CDR3 covers 14 residues. The CDR3 DNA follows: TGCGCCAGCAGCTTGCGGGAGACGTCCTACGAGCAGTACTTC. Protein product: CASSLRETSYEQYF.